Sequencing of this TCR beta chain was carried out in a study of blood T cell repertoires in COVID-19. CDR3 length: 15 residues. Trimming left V 1 base short and J 3 bases short, with 14 bases between. Germline lookup yields CDR1 SGHRS and CDR2 YFSETQ. Generated by immunoSEQ multiplex PCR, the TCRdb table keeps only in-frame clones and is missing some. There are 120,000 to 150,000 clones in the sample; roughly nine tenths occur only once, and around 1.5% lies in the top ten. Sequencing used peripheral blood. This clonotype was obtained from a human donor in a cohort sampled during active COVID-19. The genes are TRBV5-1 and TRBJ2-7; weak D call: TRBD1 (5 bases). DNA of the CDR3: TGCGCCAGCAGCTTGCAGGGCCTTGGGTTCTACGAGCAGTACTTC. It translates to CASSLQGLGFYEQYF.